The 30 T cell receptor beta chains below come from one sample, sequenced in a study of cytomegalovirus exposure and HLA in healthy donors. PCR primers comprised 60 Vbeta and 13 Jbeta primers. TCRdb's table, derived via immunoSEQ multiplex PCR, lists solely in-frame clones and lacks some. The table lists some 48,000 clones, 80% of them singletons. Sequences were obtained from PBMCs. The receptors originated from a young man in good health and CMV-seropositive.

V is TRBV30 and J is TRBJ2-1; 9 bases agree with TRBD2. With 1 base clipped from V and 3 bases from J, the junction kept 7 bases outside the gene matches. Germline V gene sequence: CDR1 GTSNPN, CDR2 SVGIG (reference sequence). CDR3 length: 16 residues. CDR3 amino acids: CAWSAEAGGYYNEQFF. DNA of the CDR3: TGTGCCTGGAGTGCCGAAGCGGGGGGCTACTACAATGAGCAGTTCTTC.

V gene TRBV2 combines with J gene TRBJ1-2, with a weak D call TRBD1 (6 bases). Germline CDR1 and CDR2: SNHLY and FYNNEI. This CDR3 region has 16 residues. Trimming cost V 5 bases and J 1 base, with 17 bases left between them. CDR3 sequence: CASSIQTGSINYGYTF. CDR3 DNA sequence: TGTGCCAGCAGTATCCAAACAGGGTCCATTAACTATGGCTACACCTTC.

Points on this clone: One junction end disagrees with the germline gene, perhaps due to a read error. This chain links TRBV9 with TRBJ2-1; 14 nucleotides line up with TRBD2. Looked up from germline, CDR1 is SGDLS and CDR2 is YYNGEE. This CDR3 spans 18 amino acids. DNA for the CDR3: TGTGCCAGCAGCAAGGGGACTAGCGGGAGTCTATCCTACAGTGAGCAGTTCTTC. This sequence encodes CASSKGTSGSLSYSEQFF. Filled out from reference TRBV9 and TRBJ2-1, the complete variable domain reads DSGVTQTPKHLITATGQRVTLRCSPRSGDLSVYWYQQSLDQGLQFLIQYYNGEERAKGNILERFSAQQFPDLHSELNLSSLELGDSALYFCASSKGTSGSLSYSEQFFGPGTRLTVL.

J is TRBJ1-4 and V is TRBV30; D remains ambiguous. CDR1 GTSNPN and CDR2 SVGIG come from the germline V gene (reference sequence). V was trimmed by 4 bases and J by 8 bases, leaving 5 bases between them. There are 10 residues in the CDR3. CDR3 loop: CAWMEEKLFF. CDR3 nucleotides: TGTGCCTGGATGGAGGAAAAACTGTTTTTT.

The genes are TRBV7-3 and TRBJ2-4; weak D call: TRBD1 (5 bases). This CDR3 region has 14 residues. The germline V gene has CDR1 SGHTA and CDR2 FQGTGA. Trimming removed 2 bases at V and 4 bases at J, with 9 bases between. CDR3 sequence reads: CASSLQGSKNIQYF. The CDR3 bases are TGTGCCAGCAGCTTACAGGGCTCAAAAAACATTCAGTACTTC.

The chain is built from TRBV25-1 and TRBJ2-2; 7 bases agree with TRBD1. Trimming cost V 4 bases and J 6 bases; bases outside gene matches: 8. The germline V gene has CDR1 MGHDK and CDR2 SYGVNS. The CDR3 is made up of 15 amino acids. CDR3 sequence reads: CASSGTGGSSGELFF. The DNA of the CDR3 is TGTGCCAGCAGTGGGACAGGTGGGTCGTCCGGGGAGCTGTTTTTT. Looking up the rest from reference TRBV25-1 and TRBJ2-2 gives the full variable domain: EADIYQTPRYLVIGTGKKITLECSQTMGHDKMYWYQQDPGMELHLIHYSYGVNSTEKGDLSSESTVSRIRTEHFPLTLESARPSHTSQYLCASSGTGGSSGELFFGEGSRLTVL.

This clone is a singleton in its sample. The chain couples TRBV28 to TRBJ1-6; 9 bases are shared with TRBD1. In germline, CDR1 is MDHEN, CDR2 SYDVKM. The CDR3 runs 16 residues. Losses at the gene ends were 6 bases for V and 5 bases for J; bases not matched to a gene: 8. Here the CDR3 DNA reads TGTGCCAGCAGACGGAGGACAGGGGCAGATAATTCACCCCTCCACTTT. Its translation is CASRRRTGADNSPLHF.

The rearrangement joins TRBV5-6 to TRBJ1-5; D is perhaps TRBD1 (5 bases). V lost 1 base, J lost 4 bases, and 6 bases lay in between. The length of the CDR3 is 13 residues. The germline V gene has CDR1 SGHDT and CDR2 YYEEEE. CDR3 in amino acids: CASSLRGNQPQHF. DNA for the CDR3: TGTGCCAGCAGCTTGCGGGGGAATCAGCCCCAGCATTTT. Filled out from reference TRBV5-6 and TRBJ1-5, the complete variable domain reads DAGVTQSPTHLIKTRGQQVTLRCSPKSGHDTVSWYQQALGQGPQFIFQYYEEEERQRGNFPDRFSGHQFPNYSSELNVNALLLGDSALYLCASSLRGNQPQHFGDGTRLSIL.

CDR3 in amino acids: CASRPTGGSGNTIYF. DNA of the CDR3: TGCGCCAGCAGGCCGACAGGGGGTTCTGGAAACACCATATATTTT. This chain links TRBV4-1 with TRBJ1-3; 9 bases agree with TRBD1. The V gene end was trimmed by 6 bases and the J gene end by 1 base; junction bases not matched to a gene: 4. From germline, CDR1 is MGHRA and CDR2 YSYEKL. The CDR3 is made up of 15 amino acids.

The V and J genes are TRBV5-1 and TRBJ1-1; D gene uncertain. Germline V gives CDR1 SGHRS, CDR2 YFSETQ. The CDR3 extends over 12 amino acids. The V end lost 5 bases, the J end lost 1 base, and 6 bases lay between the germline ends. The CDR3 protein is CASSRGNTEAFF. In nucleotides, the CDR3 is TGCGCCAGCAGTCGGGGGAACACTGAAGCTTTCTTT. Looking up the rest from reference TRBV5-1 and TRBJ1-1 gives the full variable domain: KAGVTQTPRYLIKTRGQQVTLSCSPISGHRSVSWYQQTPGQGLQFLFEYFSETQRNKGNFPGRFSGRQFSNSRSEMNVSTLELGDSALYLCASSRGNTEAFFGQGTRLTVV.

The chain carries TRBV5-4 and TRBJ1-5; D is perhaps TRBD1 (6 bases). Germline V lookup: CDR1 SGHNT, CDR2 YYREEE (reference sequence). The CDR3 spans 15 residues. V lost 4 bases to trimming and J lost 5 bases, with 16 bases between them. The CDR3 region is CASSRGAGVDQPQHF. The DNA of the CDR3 is TGTGCCAGCAGCCGGGGGGCGGGGGTAGATCAGCCCCAGCATTTT.

This chain links TRBV5-4 with TRBJ2-7, with TRBD1 as a possible D gene (6 bases). This CDR3 spans 14 amino acids. Germline assignment: CDR1 SGHNT and CDR2 YYREEE (reference sequence). The V end lost 5 bases, the J end lost 0 bases, and 12 bases lay between the germline ends. In DNA, the CDR3 is TGTGCCAGCAGTGCTACAGGGAGCTCCTACGAGCAGTACTTC. Residues: CASSATGSSYEQYF.

The V and J genes are TRBV19 and TRBJ1-2, with 11 bases identical to TRBD1. The CDR3 runs to 13 residues. V dropped 6 bases and J dropped 8; count of bases not matched to a gene: 5. Germline CDR1 is LNHDA and CDR2 is SQIVND (reference sequence). Written as DNA, the CDR3 is TGTGCCAGTAGAGGGGGGACAGGGGGAGGCTACACCTTC. Its translation is CASRGGTGGGYTF.

This chain connects TRBV5-6 to TRBJ1-1; 8 bases align to TRBD1. Germline CDR1 SGHDT, CDR2 YYEEEE. This CDR3 comprises 15 residues. V shed 6 bases, J shed 5 bases, and the junction held 12 bases outside the gene matches. This chain's CDR3 is CASTTRRTGRTEAFF. The CDR3 nucleotides read TGTGCCAGCACCACTCGAAGGACAGGGAGGACTGAAGCTTTCTTT.

This clone was seen a single time. One end of the junction varies from germline; a read error may be responsible. This sequence joins TRBV19 and TRBJ2-2; D possibly corresponds to TRBD2 (5 bases). The CDR3 length is 13 residues. CDR1 LNHDA and CDR2 SQIVND come from the germline V gene (reference sequence). This chain's CDR3 is CARSPQRQFRLFF. The CDR3 DNA sequence: TGTGCCCGTAGTCCACAGCGGCAGTTTCGACTGTTTTTT.

The CDR3 DNA follows: TGTGCCAGCAGCTGGGGCGCCGGGGGTACCTATGGCTACACCTTC. Protein: CASSWGAGGTYGYTF. The chain has TRBV13 and TRBJ1-2, with a weak D call TRBD1 (5 bases). This CDR3 comprises 15 residues. Germline V lookup: CDR1 PRHDT, CDR2 FYEKMQ (reference sequence). V was trimmed by 4 bases and J by 4 bases, leaving 16 bases between them.

V usage is TRBV13 and J usage is TRBJ1-2, with a possible D match to TRBD1 (6 bases). V lost 0 bases to trimming and J lost 5 bases, with 7 bases between them. This CDR3 comprises 13 residues. The germline CDR1 and CDR2 sequences are PRHDT and FYEKMQ (reference sequence). The CDR3 DNA is TGTGCCAGCAGCTTAGGACAGGGTTATGGCTACACCTTC. It translates to CASSLGQGYGYTF.

The chain has TRBV7-3 and TRBJ2-3, with TRBD2 matching over 9 bases. This CDR3 is 16 amino acids long. Trimming removed 4 bases from V and 6 bases from J; junction bases left unmatched: 11. Germline V lookup: CDR1 SGHTA, CDR2 FQGTGA. Here the CDR3 reads CASSSSGGGAGDTQYF. The CDR3 DNA reads as TGTGCCAGCAGCTCCTCTGGCGGGGGGGCAGGGGATACGCAGTATTTT. Combining the CDR3 with reference TRBV7-3 and TRBJ2-3 gives the whole variable domain GAGVSQTPSNKVTEKGKYVELRCDPISGHTALYWYRQSLGQGPEFLIYFQGTGAADDSGLPNDRFFAVRPEGSVSTLKIQRTERGDSAVYLCASSSSGGGAGDTQYFGPGTRLTVL.

This chain joins TRBV7-2 and TRBJ2-5, with 14 bases fitting TRBD2. Trimming took 1 base from V and 2 from J; bases not matched to a gene: 0. Germline V gene data show CDR1 as SGHTA and CDR2 as FQGNSA. This CDR3 comprises 16 residues. The CDR3 DNA sequence: TGTGCCAGCAGCTTAGGACTAGCGGGGGGGCAAGAGACCCAGTACTTC. This codes for CASSLGLAGGQETQYF.

The chain carries TRBV30 and TRBJ1-2; D is uncertain. The CDR3 is 15 amino acids. CDR1 is GTSNPN and CDR2 is SVGIG in the germline V gene (reference sequence). Trimming took 5 bases from V and 2 from J, leaving 18 bases between them. As DNA, the CDR3 is TGTGCCTGGGCCCCCGAGGGCTACTCAAACTATGGCTACACCTTC. This translates into CAWAPEGYSNYGYTF.

The chain is built from TRBV29-1 and TRBJ1-1; D call uncertain. The germline gives CDR1 SQVTM, CDR2 ANQGSEA. The CDR3 length is 12 residues. V lost 7 bases, J lost 3 bases, and 12 bases lay in between. The CDR3 protein is CSDPARDTEAFF. CDR3 bases: TGCAGCGATCCCGCGCGGGACACTGAAGCTTTCTTT.

This chain connects TRBV9 to TRBJ2-2, with TRBD2 as a possible D gene (6 bases). CDR3 length: 15 amino acids. Trimming took off 1 base at V and 1 base at J, with 8 bases between the two ends. Per germline, CDR1 SGDLS and CDR2 YYNGEE. The CDR3 region has the DNA TGTGCCAGCAGCGTATTGGGGGGGAACACCGGGGAGCTGTTTTTT. This encodes CASSVLGGNTGELFF. The whole variable domain, filled in from reference TRBV9 and TRBJ2-2, reads DSGVTQTPKHLITATGQRVTLRCSPRSGDLSVYWYQQSLDQGLQFLIQYYNGEERAKGNILERFSAQQFPDLHSELNLSSLELGDSALYFCASSVLGGNTGELFFGEGSRLTVL.

The chain recombines TRBV19 with TRBJ2-2; D possibly corresponds to TRBD1 (5 bases). Germline V CDR1 and CDR2: LNHDA, SQIVND (reference sequence). This CDR3 comprises 11 residues. Trimming pared 11 bases from V and 7 bases from J, leaving 11 bases between. CDR3 nucleotides: TGTGCCCTCAGGGCAGGCGGGGAGCTGTTTTTT. Translating it yields CALRAGGELFF.

The rearrangement joins TRBV19 to TRBJ1-5; D is possibly TRBD1 (5 bases). V was trimmed by 3 bases and J by 1 base, leaving 7 bases between them. Per germline, CDR1 LNHDA and CDR2 SQIVND (reference sequence). This CDR3 region has 14 residues. DNA of the CDR3: TGTGCCAGTAGTATCTGGGGCAGCAATCAGCCCCAGCATTTT. Translated, it gives CASSIWGSNQPQHF. Combining the CDR3 with reference TRBV19 and TRBJ1-5 gives the whole variable domain DGGITQSPKYLFRKEGQNVTLSCEQNLNHDAMYWYRQDPGQGLRLIYYSQIVNDFQKGDIAEGYSVSREKKESFPLTVTSAQKNPTAFYLCASSIWGSNQPQHFGDGTRLSIL.

The rearrangement links TRBV6-5 to TRBJ2-7; 8 bases fit TRBD2. Unmatched junction bases numbered 10, after V lost 0 bases and J lost 6 bases. In germline, CDR1 is MNHEY, CDR2 SVGAGI. The length of the CDR3 is 16 residues. The CDR3 sequence: CASSYSIAAGGSEQYF. The CDR3 nucleotides are TGTGCCAGCAGTTACTCAATCGCGGCGGGGGGAAGCGAGCAGTACTTC.

This chain links TRBV9 with TRBJ1-3; TRBD1 matches at 7 bases. The V gene's germline CDR1 is SGDLS and CDR2 YYNGEE. J gave up 4 bases and V 2 bases, and 9 bases lay outside the gene matches. CDR3 length: 16 amino acids. The CDR3: CASSVGQGVSGNTIYF. As DNA, the CDR3 is TGTGCCAGCAGCGTCGGCCAGGGGGTATCAGGAAACACCATATATTTT.

The gene calls are TRBV5-6 and TRBJ2-5; D call uncertain. Germline CDR1 and CDR2: SGHDT and YYEEEE. V was shortened by 5 bases and J by 5 bases, with 10 bases between the two germline ends. The CDR3 runs 12 residues. The CDR3 nucleotides are TGTGCCAGCAGTTCGTTCCGGGAGACCCAGTACTTC. Protein: CASSSFRETQYF.

The chain has TRBV7-9 and TRBJ1-1; tentative D call: TRBD1 (5 bases). The germline V gene has CDR1 SEHNR and CDR2 FQNEAQ (reference sequence). This CDR3 contains 12 residues. V lost 6 bases and J lost 6, with 11 bases in between. The CDR3 protein is CASRTTESEAFF. CDR3 in DNA: TGTGCCAGCAGAACGACAGAATCTGAAGCTTTCTTT.

This sequence joins TRBV6-5 and TRBJ2-7, with D perhaps TRBD2 (7 bases). This CDR3 spans 15 amino acids. Between the trimmed V and J ends, which lost 2 bases and 4 bases, there was a span of 15 bases. Germline CDR1 MNHEY, CDR2 SVGAGI. The CDR3 spells CASSYDGGGGYEQYF. CDR3 nucleotides: TGTGCCAGCAGTTACGATGGCGGGGGCGGTTACGAGCAGTACTTC.

The chain couples TRBV18 to TRBJ1-5, with TRBD1 as a possible D gene (6 bases). Per germline, CDR1 KGHSH and CDR2 LQKENI. The length of the CDR3 is 16 residues. Deletions cut 4 bases from V and 2 bases from J, with 15 bases between. The DNA for the CDR3 is TGTGCCAGCTCACTCTTTGGACAGTCTGGCAATCAGCCCCAGCATTTT. Protein sequence: CASSLFGQSGNQPQHF.